This T cell receptor beta chain came from a study of blood T cells in healthy people across ages. General study points: Reliance upon unsorted PBMCs precluded definitive naive versus antigen-experienced comparison.

Donors ranged from about 6 to 95 years old and were healthy Caucasians in Russia. Extraction yielded at least 6 micrograms of total RNA per sample. This clonotype was counted a few times. Its specificity is unknown. This CDR3 has 14 residues. V dropped 6 bases and J dropped 3 bases, with 15 bases sitting between them. Germline CDR1 and CDR2: MDHEN and SYDVKM. A second PCR of about 7 to 12 cycles used a sample-barcoded 5' primer and a J-beta primer mix. Each cDNA molecule was tagged by a template-switch adaptor with 12 random nucleotides. MiXCR, applied by TCRdb to the 5' RACE reads, yields one record per CDR3 protein. The table lists 650,000 or so distinct CDR3 sequences, around 52% of them singletons.

This clonotype originated in a woman at least 80 years old in good health. Sequencing was done on a sample of blood. The chain uses TRBV28 and TRBJ2-7; D may be TRBD2 (6 bases). CDR3 sequence (DNA): TGTGCCAGCAGGGCCGCGGGGCTCGGCTACGAGCAGTACTTC. Its protein is CASRAAGLGYEQYF.